This entry lists 16 T cell receptor beta chains sequenced from one sample in a study of breast tumors, draining lymph nodes, adjacent tissues. Breast cancer patients provided tissue from their axillary draining lymph nodes. Each CDR3 protein gets one entry after TCRdb re-called the multiplex PCR reads with MiXCR. This repertoire shows 200,000 to 250,000 distinct CDR3 sequences, less than 40% found once; its top ten account for approximately 3.7%. Material: axillary lymph node tissue. The source is a female donor with breast cancer. Some clones in this sample may be carry-over from other donors' samples.

The gene calls are TRBV29-1 and TRBJ2-7; a weak D match, TRBD1 (7 bases). With 5 bases removed from V and 4 bases from J, the gap between germline ends came to 15 bases. The germline CDR1 and CDR2 sequences are SQVTM and ANQGSEA. The CDR3 consists of 13 residues. The CDR3 is CSVRSTGRYEQYF. CDR3 DNA sequence: TGCAGCGTTAGATCGACAGGGAGGTACGAGCAGTACTTC.

This clonotype was counted at least ten times. The V call is TRBV6-1, the J call TRBJ1-5; D gene unclear. Germline assignment: CDR1 MNHNS and CDR2 SASEGT. V dropped 8 bases and J dropped 4 bases, with 9 bases sitting between them. The CDR3 totals 12 residues. The CDR3 nucleotides read TGTGCCAGCGAGGTTTCGAATCAGCCCCAGCATTTT. Amino acids: CASEVSNQPQHF.

As concerns this clonotype: This may be a read error: a much more frequent sequence differs by one nucleotide. The rearrangement uses TRBV11-3 and TRBJ2-2; D is perhaps TRBD1 or TRBD2 (5 bases each). CDR1 is SGHNT and CDR2 is YENEEA in the germline V gene. The CDR3 totals 12 residues. CDR3 protein: CASSAAPGDLFF. DNA for the CDR3: TGTGCCAGCAGCGCGGCCCCTGGGGACCTGTTTTTT.

V is TRBV24-1 and J is TRBJ2-5; 7 bases are shared with TRBD1. The length of the CDR3 is 15 residues. Trimming at V came to 3 bases and at J to 4 bases, leaving 7 bases not matched to a gene. From germline, CDR1 is KGHDR and CDR2 SFDVKD. DNA of the CDR3: TGTGCCACCAGTGATAAAACAGGGGAAGGAGAGACCCAGTACTTC. Translated, it gives CATSDKTGEGETQYF.

To note about this clonotype: A read error may be the cause here, since a much bigger clone is one base away. V gene TRBV6-1 combines with J gene TRBJ1-2, with unresolved D. Looked up from germline, CDR1 is MNHNS and CDR2 is SASEGT. The CDR3 extends over 13 amino acids. The CDR3 sequence: CASSQAGIYGYTF. The DNA of the CDR3 is TGTGCCAGCAGTCAAGCCGGAATCTATGGCTACACCTTC.

The J gene is TRBJ2-2, the V gene TRBV20-1; 8 bases line up with TRBD1. CDR3 length: 15 amino acids. Looked up from germline, CDR1 is DFQATT and CDR2 is SNEGSKA (reference sequence). V gave up 3 bases and J gave up 6 bases; unmatched junction bases: 9. The CDR3 spells CSARGRQGAAGELFF. The CDR3 DNA is TGCAGTGCTAGGGGGAGGCAGGGGGCGGCCGGGGAGCTGTTTTTT.

CDR3 sequence: CATSGPGGGANVLTF. For the CDR3, the DNA is TGTGCCACCAGTGGACCAGGGGGAGGGGCCAACGTCCTGACTTTC. This chain uses TRBV24-1 with TRBJ2-6; 7 bases agree with TRBD1. Germline CDR1 KGHDR, CDR2 SFDVKD. The CDR3 length is 15 residues. The V and J ends lost 5 bases and 4 bases, in that order; junction bases with no gene match: 4.

V is TRBV5-8 and J is TRBJ2-7; 7 nucleotides align to TRBD2. The CDR3 sequence is 13 residues long. Germline CDR1 and CDR2: SGHTS and YDEGEE. V dropped 4 bases and J dropped 5; count of bases not matched to a gene: 6. The CDR3 loop reads CASSGWGGHEQYF. The CDR3 DNA sequence: TGTGCCAGCAGCGGCTGGGGGGGACACGAGCAGTACTTC. Filled out from reference TRBV5-8 and TRBJ2-7, the complete variable domain reads EAGVTQSPTHLIKTRGQQATLRCSPISGHTSVYWYQQALGLGLQFLLWYDEGEERNRGNFPPRFSGRQFPNYSSELNVNALELEDSALYLCASSGWGGHEQYFGPGTRLTVT.

This clonotype was seen many times. V and J are TRBV5-6 and TRBJ1-2, with D unclear. With 5 bases removed from V and 4 bases from J, the gap between germline ends came to 9 bases. This CDR3 has 12 amino acids. Germline V gene sequence: CDR1 SGHDT, CDR2 YYEEEE. In DNA form, the CDR3 reads TGTGCCAGCAGAAAGGCTAGCTATGGCTACACCTTC. Its protein product is CASRKASYGYTF.

Many counts were recorded for this clonotype. The genes are TRBV12-3 or TRBV12-4 and TRBJ1-2, with TRBD1 as a possible D gene (5 bases). V was pared by 0 bases and J by 6 bases, with 11 bases between. The CDR3 runs 14 residues. CDR3 nucleotide sequence: TGTGCCAGCAGTTTAGCGCAAGGGGCAAATGGCTACACCTTC. Residues: CASSLAQGANGYTF.

The rearrangement joins TRBV27 to TRBJ1-2; 8 nucleotides align to TRBD1. Losses at the gene ends were 0 bases for V and 4 bases for J; bases not matched to a gene: 4. The CDR3 extends over 15 amino acids. CDR1 and CDR2 from the germline V gene are MNHEY and SMNVEV (reference sequence). CDR3 amino acids: CASSLSDREGYGYTF. Written as DNA, the CDR3 is TGTGCCAGCAGTTTATCGGACAGGGAGGGCTATGGCTACACCTTC.

This clonotype has ten or more counts. This rearrangement joins TRBV12-3 or TRBV12-4 to TRBJ2-7; no reliable D call. The V end lost 4 bases, the J end lost 6 bases, and 10 bases lay between the germline ends. The CDR3 extends over 12 amino acids. DNA of the CDR3: TGTGCCAGCAGTTCCCGAGAGACCGAGCAGTACTTC. Its protein is CASSSRETEQYF.

This clonotype was seen at least ten times. The chain couples TRBV5-5 to TRBJ1-5, with D perhaps TRBD1 (5 bases). The CDR3 is 18 amino acids. V was cut by 4 bases and J by 2 bases, with 22 bases left in between. The V gene's germline CDR1 is SGHKS and CDR2 YYEKEE (reference sequence). CDR3 in amino acids: CASSPGQGGGYGNQPQHF. The CDR3, as DNA: TGTGCCAGCAGCCCGGGGCAGGGTGGGGGATATGGCAATCAGCCCCAGCATTTT. The full variable domain, rest sourced from reference TRBV5-5 and TRBJ1-5, is DAGVTQSPTHLIKTRGQQVTLRCSPISGHKSVSWYQQVLGQGPQFIFQYYEKEERGRGNFPDRFSARQFPNYSSELNVNALLLGDSALYLCASSPGQGGGYGNQPQHFGDGTRLSIL.

This clonotype was seen repeatedly, ten times or more. The chain employs TRBV25-1 and TRBJ2-4, with TRBD1 identical over 7 bases. Trimming removed 7 bases from V and 6 bases from J; junction bases left unmatched: 6. This CDR3 has 13 amino acids. From germline, CDR1 is MGHDK and CDR2 SYGVNS. The CDR3 region is CASTLTGTNIQYF. The CDR3 bases are TGTGCCAGCACCCTGACAGGGACAAACATTCAGTACTTC. Complete variable domain (other parts from reference TRBV25-1 and TRBJ2-4): EADIYQTPRYLVIGTGKKITLECSQTMGHDKMYWYQQDPGMELHLIHYSYGVNSTEKGDLSSESTVSRIRTEHFPLTLESARPSHTSQYLCASTLTGTNIQYFGAGTRLSVL.

This clonotype was counted many times. This chain uses TRBV10-2 with TRBJ2-1, with 8 bases identical to TRBD2. This CDR3 has 15 residues. Germline CDR1 reads WSHSY; CDR2 reads SAAADI. The junction had 5 bases not matched to a gene; V was cut back by 7 bases and J by 0 bases. The CDR3 DNA sequence: TGCGCCAGCACTGTCAGCGGGAGCTCCTACAATGAGCAGTTCTTC. Protein sequence: CASTVSGSSYNEQFF.

This clonotype was seen ten or more times. The gene calls are TRBV20-1 and TRBJ2-6; maybe TRBD2 (6 bases). V gave up 0 bases and J gave up 1 base, with 10 bases separating them. CDR3 size: 16 residues. The germline V gene encodes CDR1 DFQATT and CDR2 SNEGSKA (reference sequence). CDR3 DNA sequence: TGCAGTGCTAGAGATGATGGGGGGTCTGGGGCCAACGTCCTGACTTTC. It codes for CSARDDGGSGANVLTF.